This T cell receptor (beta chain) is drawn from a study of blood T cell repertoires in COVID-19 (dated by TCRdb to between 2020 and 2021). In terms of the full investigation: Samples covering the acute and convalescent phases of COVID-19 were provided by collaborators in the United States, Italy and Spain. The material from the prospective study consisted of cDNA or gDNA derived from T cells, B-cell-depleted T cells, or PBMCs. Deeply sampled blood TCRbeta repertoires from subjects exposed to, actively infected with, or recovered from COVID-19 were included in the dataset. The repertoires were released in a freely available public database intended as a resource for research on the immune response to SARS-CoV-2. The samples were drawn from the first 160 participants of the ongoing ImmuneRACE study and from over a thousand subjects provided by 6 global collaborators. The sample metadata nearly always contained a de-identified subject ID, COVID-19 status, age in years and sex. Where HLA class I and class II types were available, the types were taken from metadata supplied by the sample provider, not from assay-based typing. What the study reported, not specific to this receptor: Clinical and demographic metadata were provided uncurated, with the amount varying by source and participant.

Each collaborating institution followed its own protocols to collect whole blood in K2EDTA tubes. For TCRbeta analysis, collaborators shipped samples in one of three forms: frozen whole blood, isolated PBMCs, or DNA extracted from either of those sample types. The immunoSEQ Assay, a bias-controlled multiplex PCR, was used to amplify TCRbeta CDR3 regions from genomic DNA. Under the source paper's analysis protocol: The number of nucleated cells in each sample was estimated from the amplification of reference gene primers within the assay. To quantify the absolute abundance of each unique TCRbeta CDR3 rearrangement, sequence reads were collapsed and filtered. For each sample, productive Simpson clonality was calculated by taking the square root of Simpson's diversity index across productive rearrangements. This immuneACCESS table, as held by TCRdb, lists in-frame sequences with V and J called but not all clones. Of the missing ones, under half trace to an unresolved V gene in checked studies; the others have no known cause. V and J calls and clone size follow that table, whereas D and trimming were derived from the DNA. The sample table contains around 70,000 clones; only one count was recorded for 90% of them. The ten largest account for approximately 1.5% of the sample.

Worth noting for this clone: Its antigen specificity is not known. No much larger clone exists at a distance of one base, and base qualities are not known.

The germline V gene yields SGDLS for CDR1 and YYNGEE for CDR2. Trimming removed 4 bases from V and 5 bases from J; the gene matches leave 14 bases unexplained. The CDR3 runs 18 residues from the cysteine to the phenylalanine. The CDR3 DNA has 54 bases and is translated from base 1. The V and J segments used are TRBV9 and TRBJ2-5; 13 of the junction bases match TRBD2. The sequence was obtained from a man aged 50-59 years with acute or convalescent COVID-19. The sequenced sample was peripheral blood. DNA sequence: TGTGCCAGCAGCTTCGGACTAGCGGGAGTTATGCCCGTCGAGACCCAGTACTTC. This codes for CASSFGLAGVMPVETQYF.